One and the same sample provided the 10 T cell receptor beta chains below, sequenced in a study of CD8+ T cells in alopecia areata (dated by TCRdb to 2017 to 2018). The receptor library was made with the immunoSEQ multiplex PCR assay. To provide template for TCR sequencing, every sample had RNA extracted and reverse transcribed into cDNA. The clones in this table, taken by TCRdb from immuneACCESS, are in-frame only. Not every clone is retained; where verified, under half of the shortfall comes from an unresolved V gene, and the cause of the rest is unknown. The sample table shows 150,000 to 200,000 clones, and more than 45% are seen once. Roughly 5% of the sample is in the top ten clones. The time point label of this sample denotes: about 25 weeks on oral tofacitinib. The treatment or condition label corresponds to: oral pan-JAK inhibitor, 5-10 mg twice daily. The source material was CD4+ T cells sorted from blood, sampled at week 24, from a patient treated with tofacitinib. The source of these receptors is a human donor with alopecia areata.

This clone turned up a few times. This chain uses TRBV6-5 with TRBJ2-7; tentative D call: TRBD1 (6 bases). In germline, CDR1 is MNHEY, CDR2 SVGAGI. Trimming shortened V by 7 bases and J by 4 bases, and 11 bases separated the two germline ends. This CDR3 comprises 12 residues. In DNA, the CDR3 is TGTGCCAGCACCCCGGACAGATACGAGCAGTACTTC. This translates into CASTPDRYEQYF.

This clone turned up a few times. The chain has TRBV19 and TRBJ1-5; D not certain. The CDR3 runs 14 residues. V was clipped by 4 bases and J by 3 bases, with 10 bases between them. Germline V gives CDR1 LNHDA, CDR2 SQIVND (reference sequence). The CDR3 reads CASSTRFLNQPQHF. The CDR3 DNA follows: TGTGCCAGTAGTACCCGGTTCCTCAATCAGCCCCAGCATTTT.

This chain uses TRBV28 with TRBJ1-2; 7 bases fit TRBD1. Germline assignment: CDR1 MDHEN and CDR2 SYDVKM. The ends lost 4 bases at V and 4 bases at J; junction bases unmatched: 3. The CDR3 spans 13 residues. The CDR3 coding sequence is TGTGCCAGCAGTTCGGGACAGACCTATGGCTACACCTTC. This sequence encodes CASSSGQTYGYTF.

The V and J genes are TRBV10-3 and TRBJ2-3; D remains unclear. The length of the CDR3 is 16 residues. Germline CDR1 is ENHRY and CDR2 is SYGVKD. V was cut by 4 bases and J by 1 base, with 15 bases left in between. As DNA, the CDR3 is TGTGCCATCAGTGCGGCCAGACGACAAGGCACAGATACGCAGTATTTT. Its translation: CAISAARRQGTDTQYF.

The chain recombines TRBV2 with TRBJ2-5, with 7 bases that match TRBD1. Germline loops: CDR1 SNHLY, CDR2 FYNNEI. Germline trimming cut 5 bases from V and 2 bases from J; bases unmatched to any gene: 8. CDR3 length: 15 residues. The CDR3 DNA reads as TGTGCCAGCAGTTTTGACAGGGACCGTCAAGAGACCCAGTACTTC. This gives the protein CASSFDRDRQETQYF. Combining the CDR3 with reference TRBV2 and TRBJ2-5 gives the whole variable domain EPEVTQTPSHQVTQMGQEVILRCVPISNHLYFYWYRQILGQKVEFLVSFYNNEISEKSEIFDDQFSVERPDGSNFTLKIRSTKLEDSAMYFCASSFDRDRQETQYFGPGTRLLVL.

This clone was observed a handful of times. The chain couples TRBV10-3 to TRBJ2-1, with 8 bases fitting TRBD1. With V trimmed by 4 bases and J by 2 bases, 10 bases remained unmatched. Germline V gives CDR1 ENHRY, CDR2 SYGVKD. CDR3 size: 17 residues. CDR3 sequence reads: CAISGTGFLSTYNEQFF. The CDR3 bases are TGTGCCATCAGTGGGACAGGGTTTTTGAGCACCTACAATGAGCAGTTCTTC.

This clone has just one count. J is TRBJ1-2 and V is TRBV5-6, with D unclear. V was pared by 3 bases and J by 8 bases, with 20 bases between. Germline CDR1 is SGHDT and CDR2 is YYEEEE. This CDR3 spans 15 amino acids. CDR3 protein: CASSSAGIRSDGYTF. In DNA form, the CDR3 reads TGTGCCAGCAGCTCCGCCGGGATCCGGAGTGACGGCTACACCTTC.

The CDR3, as DNA: TGTGCCAGCAGCCAAGATTCGCCTAGCGGCACAGATACGCAGTATTTT. This sequence encodes CASSQDSPSGTDTQYF. The rearrangement joins TRBV4-2 to TRBJ2-3, with D maybe TRBD2 (6 bases). This CDR3 has 16 residues. Germline V gene data show CDR1 as LGHNA and CDR2 as YNFKEQ. Trimming took 0 bases from V and 1 from J, leaving 11 bases between them.

This clone was seen a few times. The chain couples TRBV5-1 to TRBJ2-5; 9 positions agree with TRBD2. Germline loops: CDR1 SGHRS, CDR2 YFSETQ. V lost 7 bases to trimming and J lost 5 bases; unmatched junction nucleotides: 12. The CDR3 has 15 residues. CDR3 DNA: TGCGCCAGCTCGGTCGGGGGTAGCGGGGGTGAGACCCAGTACTTC. Its translation is CASSVGGSGGETQYF.

This clone has ten or more counts. The V gene is TRBV14, the J gene TRBJ2-7; D is undetermined. The length of the CDR3 is 12 residues. Germline-derived CDR1 and CDR2 are SGHDN and FVKESK. The V end lost 2 bases, the J end lost 3 bases, and 5 bases lay between the germline ends. Written as DNA, the CDR3 is TGTGCCAGCAGCCAACCCAACTACGAGCAGTACTTC. It yields the protein CASSQPNYEQYF.